This T cell receptor beta chain was captured by sequencing in a study of vaccination and CD4 T cells after COVID-19. Across the whole study: SARS-CoV-2 was confirmed by nasal swab PCR; disease was mild in nine, severe in one. Cultures designated as controls were supplied with a CEFX pool, an HIV-1 Nef pool, or no peptide.

Study-wide points: Median SARS-CoV-2-reactive clonotypes rose from roughly 22 to 38, not significantly.

Regarding treatment: roughly 10-day PBMC culture with coronavirus spike peptide pools or control peptides (ViraFEST assay). Fresh medium (containing IL-2) replaced half the medium on days 3 and 7. J gave up 5 bases and V 0 bases, and 6 bases lay outside the gene matches. The CDR3 contains 15 residues. Germline lookup yields CDR1 SGHRS and CDR2 YFSETQ. Scientists ran DNA taken from cultured CD4+ T cells through the Oncomine TCR Beta short-read assay for sequencing. One entry per CDR3 protein results from TCRdb running MiXCR on the PCR reads. The profile shows several thousand distinct CDR3 sequences, under 35% of them singletons. As concerns this clonotype: Its antigen is undetermined.

This chain joins TRBV5-1 and TRBJ2-5, with 8 positions matching TRBD2. The TCR was taken from a human donor with COVID-19. Sequencing was performed on cultured CD4+ T cells from blood. The DNA of the CDR3 is TGCGCCAGCAGCTTGGCCGCGGGGGGCCGGGAGACCCAGTACTTC. Amino acids: CASSLAAGGRETQYF.